Below, 32 T cell receptor beta chains from the same sample are listed, as sequenced in a study of cytomegalovirus exposure and HLA in healthy donors. It was with 60 Vbeta and 13 Jbeta primers that the PCR ran. TCRdb's copy holds only in-frame clones and misses some; the assay was immunoSEQ multiplex PCR. Among approximately 170,000 clones listed, 77% were seen once. Sequencing was carried out using PBMCs. The receptors shown here come from a middle-aged woman in good health and CMV-seropositive.

The J gene is TRBJ2-1, the V gene TRBV9, with 12 bases that match TRBD2. The V gene's germline CDR1 is SGDLS and CDR2 YYNGEE. This CDR3 is built from 15 residues. V shed 0 bases, J shed 5 bases, and the junction held 0 bases outside the gene matches. CDR3 amino acids: CASSVGLAGDNEQFF. CDR3 DNA: TGTGCCAGCAGCGTAGGACTAGCGGGAGACAATGAGCAGTTCTTC.

The chain recombines TRBV19 with TRBJ2-1; TRBD2 agrees at 8 bases. Germline assignment: CDR1 LNHDA and CDR2 SQIVND (reference sequence). The CDR3 runs 15 residues. V dropped 7 bases and J dropped 5; count of bases not matched to a gene: 10. The CDR3 here is CASTSGLAENNEQFF. The CDR3 region has the DNA TGTGCCAGTACTTCTGGACTAGCAGAGAACAATGAGCAGTTCTTC.

The chain combines TRBV2 with TRBJ2-5, with a tentative D call TRBD2 (5 bases). The CDR3 consists of 14 residues. The germline CDR1 and CDR2 sequences are SNHLY and FYNNEI. Trimming shortened V by 3 bases and J by 9 bases, and 17 bases separated the two germline ends. The CDR3 reads CASSENRPDGAQYF. CDR3 bases: TGTGCCAGCAGTGAGAACCGACCGGACGGGGCCCAGTACTTC.

CDR3: CASSQGTAKATNEKLFF. The CDR3 coding sequence is TGCGCCAGCAGCCAAGGGACAGCAAAAGCAACTAATGAAAAACTGTTTTTT. The V and J genes are TRBV4-3 and TRBJ1-4, with a weak D call TRBD1 (6 bases). The CDR3 is 17 amino acids. The V and J ends lost 1 base and 0 bases respectively, with 12 bases between them. From germline, CDR1 is LGHNA and CDR2 YSLEER.

This chain connects TRBV19 to TRBJ1-6, with a weak D call TRBD1 (6 bases). The CDR3 length is 15 residues. Trimming removed 4 bases at V and 5 bases at J, with 12 bases between. Germline-derived CDR1 and CDR2 are LNHDA and SQIVND (reference sequence). In DNA, the CDR3 is TGTGCCAGTAGTACCCGACAGGCAAATAATTCACCCCTCCACTTT. Translated: CASSTRQANNSPLHF.

V is TRBV5-6 and J is TRBJ2-7, with TRBD2 identical over 8 bases. The CDR3 loop spans 16 amino acids. The junction had 5 bases not matched to a gene; V was cut back by 0 bases and J by 0 bases. CDR1 SGHDT and CDR2 YYEEEE come from the germline V gene. The CDR3 bases are TGTGCCAGCAGCTTGGCCTTCGCGGGGGGCTCCTACGAGCAGTACTTC. Amino acid sequence: CASSLAFAGGSYEQYF.

The rearrangement links TRBV7-2 to TRBJ1-4, with TRBD1 matching over 7 bases. The CDR3 length is 14 residues. The trim removed 3 bases at V and 4 bases at J, leaving 2 bases unmatched. Germline values: CDR1 SGHTA, CDR2 FQGNSA. The CDR3 sequence: CASSLGQYNEKLFF. The CDR3 DNA follows: TGTGCCAGCAGCTTGGGACAGTATAATGAAAAACTGTTTTTT. Complete variable domain (other parts from reference TRBV7-2 and TRBJ1-4): GAGVSQSPSNKVTEKGKDVELRCDPISGHTALYWYRQSLGQGLEFLIYFQGNSAPDKSGLPSDRFSAERTGGSVSTLTIQRTQQEDSAVYLCASSLGQYNEKLFFGSGTQLSVL.

On this clone itself: Other DNA sequences in the sample encode the same CDR3. This chain's CDR3 is CASREQGPSSYEQYF. CDR3 DNA sequence: TGTGCCAGCAGGGAGCAGGGTCCCAGCTCCTACGAGCAGTACTTC. This chain connects TRBV6-1 to TRBJ2-7, with D perhaps TRBD1 (5 bases). Germline V CDR1 and CDR2: MNHNS, SASEGT. The V end was cut by 6 bases, the J end by 0 bases, with 15 bases between. This CDR3 region has 15 residues.

The chain joins TRBV5-1 to TRBJ1-3, with D unclear. The germline V gene encodes CDR1 SGHRS and CDR2 YFSETQ. The CDR3 totals 15 residues. V lost 0 bases to trimming and J lost 0 bases, with 7 bases between them. This CDR3 reads CASSLGSSSGNTIYF. DNA for the CDR3: TGCGCCAGCAGCTTGGGAAGTAGCTCTGGAAACACCATATATTTT.

CDR3 residues: CASSPDREGNTGELFF. The CDR3 coding sequence is TGTGCCAGCAGCCCCGACAGGGAAGGGAACACCGGGGAGCTGTTTTTT. The chain is built from TRBV7-6 and TRBJ2-2; 7 nucleotides match TRBD1. CDR1 is SGHVS, CDR2 FNYEAQ, per germline. The CDR3 runs to 16 residues. The J segment lost 1 base and the V segment lost 5 bases, leaving 7 bases of the junction unmatched. The variable domain in full, completed from reference TRBV7-6 and TRBJ2-2, reads GAGVSQSPRYKVTKRGQDVALRCDPISGHVSLYWYRQALGQGPEFLTYFNYEAQQDKSGLPNDRFSAERPEGSISTLTIQRTEQRDSAMYRCASSPDREGNTGELFFGEGSRLTVL.

V is TRBV7-9 and J is TRBJ1-5; tentatively, D is TRBD1 (6 bases). This CDR3 spans 14 amino acids. The V and J ends lost 5 bases and 4 bases respectively, with 12 bases between them. Germline V gene data show CDR1 as SEHNR and CDR2 as FQNEAQ (reference sequence). CDR3 nucleotides: TGTGCCAGCAGCCGAGGACAGCCTAATCAGCCCCAGCATTTT. It specifies CASSRGQPNQPQHF.

The chain has TRBV10-1 and TRBJ2-2, with D tentatively TRBD1 (5 bases). V dropped 6 bases and J dropped 5 bases, with 13 bases sitting between them. The CDR3 consists of 14 residues. CDR1 is WNHNN, CDR2 SYGVQD, per germline (reference sequence). The CDR3 DNA follows: TGCGCCAGCAGGATGGGGCCTCGGACCGGGGAGCTGTTTTTT. Protein: CASRMGPRTGELFF.

The gene calls are TRBV15 and TRBJ2-2; D gene ambiguous. Germline V gene lookup returns CDR1 LNHNV and CDR2 YYDKDF (reference sequence). This CDR3 is 14 amino acids long. The V gene lost 5 bases and the J gene lost 8 bases, with 15 bases spanning the gap. The CDR3 loop is CATSERHDGGELFF. Here the CDR3 DNA reads TGTGCCACCAGCGAGAGGCACGACGGAGGGGAGCTGTTTTTT. Together with reference TRBV15 and TRBJ2-2, the CDR3 gives the full variable domain: DAMVIQNPRYQVTQFGKPVTLSCSQTLNHNVMYWYQQKSSQAPKLLFHYYDKDFNNEADTPDNFQSRRPNTSFCFLDIRSPGLGDTAMYLCATSERHDGGELFFGEGSRLTVL.

The rearrangement joins TRBV19 to TRBJ1-4; unclear D gene. The V gene's germline CDR1 is LNHDA and CDR2 SQIVND (reference sequence). CDR3 length equals 13 residues. V was clipped by 4 bases and J by 6 bases, with 9 bases between them. The CDR3 loop reads CASSNVAHEKLFF. CDR3 bases: TGTGCCAGTAGTAACGTAGCTCATGAAAAACTGTTTTTT. Full variable domain (missing parts from reference TRBV19 and TRBJ1-4): DGGITQSPKYLFRKEGQNVTLSCEQNLNHDAMYWYRQDPGQGLRLIYYSQIVNDFQKGDIAEGYSVSREKKESFPLTVTSAQKNPTAFYLCASSNVAHEKLFFGSGTQLSVL.

The rearrangement uses TRBV19 and TRBJ1-2, with 7 bases lining up with TRBD1. The CDR3 runs to 16 residues. After removal of 0 bases from V and 2 bases from J, the junction contained 6 bases not matched to a gene. Per germline, CDR1 LNHDA and CDR2 SQIVND (reference sequence). In DNA form, the CDR3 reads TGTGCCAGTAGTATAGATCTGTCCAGGGGGAACTATGGCTACACCTTC. Translation gives CASSIDLSRGNYGYTF.

V and J are TRBV7-2 and TRBJ2-1; a weak D match, TRBD1 (5 bases). The V end was cut by 4 bases, the J end by 11 bases, with 12 bases between. Germline V lookup: CDR1 SGHTA, CDR2 FQGNSA. The CDR3 is 12 amino acids. The CDR3 DNA is TGTGCCAGCAGCTCGCCAAACAGGCAGCAGTTCTTC. This codes for CASSSPNRQQFF.

V is TRBV7-9 and J is TRBJ2-4, with D possibly TRBD2 on 5 matching bases. From germline, CDR1 is SEHNR and CDR2 FQNEAQ (reference sequence). The CDR3 extends over 15 amino acids. CDR3 sequence (DNA): TGTGGGGCCGGGGAAGGTGAAGGGGCCAAAAACATTCAGTACTTC. Translated, it gives CGAGEGEGAKNIQYF.

With regard to this clone: Other DNA sequences within the sample encode an identical CDR3. The chain joins TRBV27 to TRBJ1-2, with a weak D call TRBD1 (6 bases). Germline V gene sequence: CDR1 MNHEY, CDR2 SMNVEV (reference sequence). CDR3 size: 14 residues. Trimming removed 0 bases from V and 8 bases from J, with 13 bases in between. The CDR3 DNA sequence: TGTGCCAGCAGTTTATCGTCAGGGGACGGCGGCTACACCTTC. This translates into CASSLSSGDGGYTF.

The gene calls are TRBV7-2 and TRBJ2-7; perhaps TRBD2 as D (5 bases). The CDR3 contains 15 residues. Trimming took off 1 base at V and 2 bases at J, with 12 bases between the two ends. CDR1 is SGHTA, CDR2 FQGNSA, per germline. The CDR3 sequence is CASSLGSGSAYEQYF. CDR3 bases: TGTGCCAGCAGCTTAGGGTCGGGATCGGCCTACGAGCAGTACTTC. The entire variable domain, with the rest obtained from reference TRBV7-2 and TRBJ2-7, is as follows: GAGVSQSPSNKVTEKGKDVELRCDPISGHTALYWYRQSLGQGLEFLIYFQGNSAPDKSGLPSDRFSAERTGGSVSTLTIQRTQQEDSAVYLCASSLGSGSAYEQYFGPGTRLTVT.

The V call is TRBV11-2, the J call TRBJ2-5; perhaps TRBD2 as D (7 bases). With 0 bases removed from V and 9 bases from J, the gap between germline ends came to 17 bases. Germline V CDR1 and CDR2: SGHAT, FQNNGV. This CDR3 spans 15 amino acids. CDR3 sequence: CASSLDRRGRAAQYF. In DNA, the CDR3 is TGTGCCAGCAGCTTAGATAGGCGGGGGCGCGCCGCCCAGTACTTC.

This chain links TRBV30 with TRBJ2-3, with a possible D match to TRBD2 (6 bases). The CDR3 spans 14 residues. Germline V gives CDR1 GTSNPN, CDR2 SVGIG (reference sequence). V shed 1 base and J shed 1 base, with 9 bases lying between them. DNA of the CDR3: TGTGCCTGGAGTGAAACGGGAGGCACAGATACGCAGTATTTT. Translated, it gives CAWSETGGTDTQYF.

V and J are TRBV7-2 and TRBJ2-1; 10 nucleotides line up with TRBD2. Germline assignment: CDR1 SGHTA and CDR2 FQGNSA. The CDR3 is 17 residues long. V lost 0 bases to trimming and J lost 1 base; unmatched junction nucleotides: 3. CDR3 DNA sequence: TGTGCCAGCAGCTTAGCTCTAGCGGGGGTTTCCTACAATGAGCAGTTCTTC. Amino acids: CASSLALAGVSYNEQFF.

The chain is built from TRBV28 and TRBJ2-7; 8 bases fit TRBD1. CDR1 is MDHEN, CDR2 SYDVKM, per germline. V was pared by 4 bases and J by 0 bases, with 5 bases of the junction left unmatched. The CDR3 runs to 15 residues. Here the CDR3 reads CASSSGGVSSYEQYF. The CDR3 region has the DNA TGTGCCAGCAGTTCAGGGGGCGTAAGCTCCTACGAGCAGTACTTC.

The chain is built from TRBV19 and TRBJ2-1, with TRBD2 matching 12 bases. Losses at the gene ends were 5 bases for V and 4 bases for J; bases not matched to a gene: 6. CDR3 size: 16 residues. Germline assignment: CDR1 LNHDA and CDR2 SQIVND (reference sequence). The CDR3 sequence is CASSAYLAGGYNEQFF. CDR3 bases: TGTGCCAGTAGTGCCTATCTAGCGGGAGGGTACAATGAGCAGTTCTTC.

Concerning this clone itself: The junction and the germline gene differ at one end; a read error may be behind it. The chain employs TRBV11-2 and TRBJ1-3; no clear D gene. The CDR3 covers 15 residues. Per the germline V gene, CDR1 is SGHAT and CDR2 is FQNNGV. The DNA of the CDR3 is TGTGCCAGCAGTTTAGACATACACTCTGGAAACACCATATATTTT. Translating it yields CASSLDIHSGNTIYF. Combining the CDR3 with reference TRBV11-2 and TRBJ1-3 gives the whole variable domain EAGVAQSPRYKIIEKRQSVAFWCNPISGHATLYWYQQILGQGPKLLIQFQNNGVVDDSQLPKDRFSAERLKGVDSTLKIQPAKLEDSAVYLCASSLDIHSGNTIYFGEGSWLTVV.

The genes are TRBV7-2 and TRBJ1-2, with a possible D match to TRBD1 (5 bases). CDR1 and CDR2 from the germline V gene are SGHTA and FQGNSA. CDR3 length: 14 residues. Between the trimmed V and J ends, which lost 5 bases and 4 bases, there was a span of 14 bases. The CDR3 spells CASSLQTERYGYTF. As DNA, the CDR3 is TGTGCCAGCAGCCTCCAGACAGAGCGCTATGGCTACACCTTC.

The chain combines TRBV9 with TRBJ2-3, with D hard to call. This CDR3 has 12 amino acids. CDR1 SGDLS and CDR2 YYNGEE come from the germline V gene. The V gene lost 4 bases and the J gene lost 4 bases, with 7 bases spanning the gap. The CDR3 region is CASSPPADTQYF. In nucleotides, the CDR3 is TGTGCCAGCAGCCCCCCCGCAGATACGCAGTATTTT. The variable domain in full, with the rest retrieved from reference TRBV9 and TRBJ2-3, is DSGVTQTPKHLITATGQRVTLRCSPRSGDLSVYWYQQSLDQGLQFLIQYYNGEERAKGNILERFSAQQFPDLHSELNLSSLELGDSALYFCASSPPADTQYFGPGTRLTVL.

The chain couples TRBV6-1 to TRBJ2-1; D is unclear. The CDR3 is 12 residues long. V lost 7 bases to trimming and J lost 10 bases, with 14 bases between them. Germline V CDR1 and CDR2: MNHNS, SASEGT. The CDR3 loop reads CASTLSGHEQFF. Here the CDR3 DNA reads TGTGCCAGCACCCTGTCTGGCCACGAGCAGTTCTTC.

The rearrangement joins TRBV5-1 to TRBJ2-1; TRBD2 might be the D (6 bases). The V gene lost 0 bases and the J gene lost 4 bases, with 11 bases spanning the gap. The CDR3 contains 15 residues. Germline V gene sequence: CDR1 SGHRS, CDR2 YFSETQ. Here the CDR3 DNA reads TGCGCCAGCAGCTTGGCTTCGGGGGATTACAATGAGCAGTTCTTC. This gives the protein CASSLASGDYNEQFF.

The chain combines TRBV5-1 with TRBJ2-7; 7 nucleotides match TRBD1. Trimming took 7 bases from V and 0 from J; bases not matched to a gene: 4. The length of the CDR3 is 13 residues. The germline V gene encodes CDR1 SGHRS and CDR2 YFSETQ. CDR3 loop: CASSDRRSYEQYF. CDR3 in DNA: TGCGCCAGCTCGGACAGGCGCTCCTACGAGCAGTACTTC.

This chain uses TRBV6-4 with TRBJ2-5, with D perhaps matching TRBD2 (5 bases). Germline loops: CDR1 MRHNA, CDR2 SNTAGT. This CDR3 contains 11 residues. The chain's CDR3 is CALAFQETQYF. The DNA for the CDR3 is TGTGCTTTAGCGTTTCAAGAGACCCAGTACTTC.

J is TRBJ1-1 and V is TRBV7-8; D ambiguous. The germline gives CDR1 SGHVS, CDR2 FQNEAQ. V was cut by 6 bases and J by 1 base, with 27 bases left in between. The CDR3 runs 19 residues. The CDR3 bases are TGTGCCAGCAGGCTACCTCGGGATGGGCCGGGGAGTGGGAACACTGAAGCTTTCTTT. The encoded protein is CASRLPRDGPGSGNTEAFF.